These 21 T cell receptor beta chains were sequenced from one sample in a study of cytotoxic CD8 clonotypes in ibrutinib-treated CLL. Profiling relied on immunoSEQ multiplex PCR, and the TCRdb table lists in-frame clones only, not all of them. This repertoire shows hundreds of thousands of clones, around four fifths found once; its top ten account for 6.5% to 8.5%. Material: PBMCs, obtained before ibrutinib treatment. These receptors came from a human donor with chronic lymphocytic leukemia.

J is TRBJ2-1 and V is TRBV7-8; 9 bases match TRBD2. CDR1 and CDR2 from the germline V gene are SGHVS and FQNEAQ. The CDR3 runs to 16 residues. V lost 1 base and J lost 5; bases outside the gene matches: 6. The CDR3 DNA sequence: TGTGCCAGCAGCTTAGTTAGGCTAGCGGGAAACAATGAGCAGTTCTTC. As protein: CASSLVRLAGNNEQFF.

This chain links TRBV9 with TRBJ1-1; 7 bases map to TRBD1. The CDR3 has 15 residues. The V gene end was trimmed by 0 bases and the J gene end by 4 bases; junction bases not matched to a gene: 6. From germline, CDR1 is SGDLS and CDR2 YYNGEE. The CDR3 region has the DNA TGTGCCAGCAGCGTAGGTATAGGGGGCGGCACTGAAGCTTTCTTT. Encoded protein: CASSVGIGGGTEAFF.

This chain links TRBV4-1 with TRBJ2-1; maybe TRBD1 (6 bases). Trimming shortened V by 0 bases and J by 9 bases, and 15 bases separated the two germline ends. In germline, CDR1 is MGHRA, CDR2 YSYEKL. The CDR3 sequence is 15 residues long. DNA for the CDR3: TGCGCCAGCAGCCAAGAGGGAACAGGGCTCGGTGAGCAGTTCTTC. It translates to CASSQEGTGLGEQFF.

The rearrangement links TRBV30 to TRBJ2-7, with D possibly being TRBD1 or TRBD2 (5 bases each). Trimming took off 0 bases at V and 0 bases at J, with 15 bases between the two ends. The CDR3 has 16 residues. The germline V gene has CDR1 GTSNPN and CDR2 SVGIG (reference sequence). The CDR3 loop reads CAWSVKTPGTSYEQYF. CDR3 sequence (DNA): TGTGCCTGGAGTGTAAAGACACCCGGGACCTCCTACGAGCAGTACTTC.

The CDR3 loop reads CATEDPQGYGLLQETQYF. CDR3 coding DNA: TGTGCCACCGAGGATCCGCAGGGGTATGGCTTATTGCAAGAGACCCAGTACTTC. The rearrangement uses TRBV21-1 and TRBJ2-5; the table's TRBD1 call for D was not verified on the DNA. TRBV21-1 is a pseudogene locus. This CDR3 is built from 18 residues.

V usage is TRBV4-1 and J usage is TRBJ1-1; TRBD1 matches at 7 bases. The junction had 6 bases not matched to a gene; V was cut back by 7 bases and J by 1 base. This CDR3 has 14 residues. Germline CDR1 MGHRA, CDR2 YSYEKL. CDR3 loop: CASTRGTENTEAFF. The CDR3 DNA follows: TGCGCCAGCACCCGAGGGACAGAGAACACTGAAGCTTTCTTT.

The V and J genes are TRBV29-1 and TRBJ2-7, with a weak D call TRBD1 (6 bases). The CDR3 spans 13 residues. Trimming pared 7 bases from V and 0 bases from J, leaving 13 bases between. Germline assignment: CDR1 SQVTM and CDR2 ANQGSEA. This CDR3 is CSGSGDNSYEQYF. The CDR3 DNA sequence: TGCAGCGGGTCTGGGGACAACTCCTACGAGCAGTACTTC.

This chain joins TRBV15 and TRBJ1-3; D remains ambiguous. Trimming shortened V by 2 bases and J by 3 bases, and 14 bases separated the two germline ends. The CDR3 has 16 residues. Germline values: CDR1 LNHNV, CDR2 YYDKDF (reference sequence). CDR3 loop: CATSRTSSTGGNTIYF. In nucleotides, the CDR3 is TGTGCCACCAGCAGAACGTCGTCCACTGGTGGAAACACCATATATTTT.

This clone was counted a single time. The rearrangement links TRBV18 to TRBJ2-7; unclear D gene. Between the trimmed V and J ends, which lost 4 bases and 6 bases, there was a span of 13 bases. The CDR3 loop spans 13 amino acids. Germline V gene lookup returns CDR1 KGHSH and CDR2 LQKENI. The CDR3 reads CASSLGPFSEQYF. The CDR3, as DNA: TGTGCCAGCTCACTTGGCCCCTTTTCCGAGCAGTACTTC.

V is TRBV6-6 and J is TRBJ2-7; D call uncertain. V dropped 0 bases and J dropped 2 bases, with 8 bases sitting between them. Germline V gene lookup returns CDR1 MNHNY and CDR2 SVGAGI (reference sequence). This CDR3 contains 14 residues. CDR3 sequence: CASSYSERAYEQYF. The CDR3 nucleotides read TGTGCCAGCAGTTACTCTGAAAGGGCCTACGAGCAGTACTTC.

V is TRBV11-2 and J is TRBJ2-7; D perhaps matches TRBD2 (5 bases). V lost 1 base to trimming and J lost 2 bases, with 6 bases between them. CDR1 and CDR2 (germline): SGHAT, FQNNGV. The CDR3 length is 13 residues. The CDR3 DNA sequence: TGTGCCAGCAGCTTAGTTAGCGCCTACGAGCAGTACTTC. Translation: CASSLVSAYEQYF.

The chain carries TRBV7-3 and TRBJ1-2, with D perhaps matching TRBD1 (5 bases). Per germline, CDR1 SGHTA and CDR2 FQGTGA. Trimming left V 5 bases short and J 8 bases short, with 15 bases between. The CDR3 runs 13 residues. CDR3 amino acids: CASSRGAGEGYTF. CDR3 DNA sequence: TGTGCCAGCAGCCGCGGCGCGGGGGAAGGCTACACCTTC.

The CDR3 loop is CASSLASVRNIQYF. Written as DNA, the CDR3 is TGTGCCAGCAGCTTAGCGAGCGTAAGAAACATTCAGTACTTC. The genes are TRBV7-8 and TRBJ2-4; D is unclear. CDR3 length equals 14 residues. CDR1 and CDR2 (germline): SGHVS, FQNEAQ. Trimming took 0 bases from V and 6 from J, leaving 9 bases between them.

The chain recombines TRBV27 with TRBJ1-1; TRBD1 aligns across 12 bases. Trimming cost V 5 bases and J 10 bases; bases outside gene matches: 11. The germline gives CDR1 MNHEY, CDR2 SMNVEV (reference sequence). This CDR3 contains 15 residues. Here the CDR3 reads CASSRPRDRGLGAFF. The CDR3 DNA is TGTGCCAGCAGTCGACCCCGGGACAGGGGGCTTGGAGCTTTCTTT.

V usage is TRBV7-6 and J usage is TRBJ2-1; D possibly corresponds to TRBD1 (5 bases). The CDR3 consists of 15 residues. V gave up 5 bases and J gave up 9 bases, with 20 bases separating them. Germline CDR1 and CDR2: SGHVS and FNYEAQ. The CDR3, as DNA: TGTGCCAGCAGCCAGGGTCCCCCTTCCCGAAGTGAGCAGTTCTTC. This codes for CASSQGPPSRSEQFF.

This clone occurred a few times. This chain links TRBV29-1 with TRBJ1-2; the match to TRBD1 covers 7 bases. The V segment lost 7 bases and the J segment 3 bases; nucleotides outside the gene matches: 8. CDR3 length: 13 residues. Germline assignment: CDR1 SQVTM and CDR2 ANQGSEA. CDR3 sequence reads: CSAPTGSDYGYTF. Written as DNA, the CDR3 is TGCAGCGCCCCGACAGGGTCGGACTATGGCTACACCTTC.

J is TRBJ1-1 and V is TRBV29-1, with D perhaps matching TRBD1 (5 bases). The CDR3 is 13 amino acids. V was clipped by 7 bases and J by 4 bases, with 16 bases between them. The germline V gene encodes CDR1 SQVTM and CDR2 ANQGSEA. The CDR3 DNA reads TGCAGCGCAGATTGGGGGACGGGCACTGAAGCTTTCTTT. Amino acids: CSADWGTGTEAFF.

The V call is TRBV27, the J call TRBJ1-1; 7 nucleotides line up with TRBD1. Germline loops: CDR1 MNHEY, CDR2 SMNVEV (reference sequence). The CDR3 loop spans 15 amino acids. V lost 6 bases, J lost 0 bases, and 7 bases stayed unmatched. In DNA, the CDR3 is TGTGCCAGCAGCCCGAGGACAGGCATGAACACTGAAGCTTTCTTT. It is translated as CASSPRTGMNTEAFF.

This clone was seen once. The chain employs TRBV19 and TRBJ2-7; 8 bases fit TRBD2. This CDR3 has 15 amino acids. Germline CDR1 reads LNHDA; CDR2 reads SQIVND (reference sequence). V trimming: 6 bases; J trimming: 0 bases; junction bases outside the gene matches: 7. The CDR3 region is CASSRTSGSSYEQYF. The CDR3 region has the DNA TGTGCCAGTAGCCGCACTAGCGGAAGCTCCTACGAGCAGTACTTC.

In regard to this clone: The junction differs from germline at one of its ends, possibly a read error. This chain uses TRBV6-1 with TRBJ2-3; 7 bases fit TRBD1. The germline gives CDR1 MNHNS, CDR2 SASEGT. The length of the CDR3 is 15 residues. The CDR3 here is CASREDRVSTDTQYF. The CDR3 DNA follows: TGTGCCAGCAGAGAAGACAGGGTTAGCACAGATACGCAGTATTTT.

The V and J genes are TRBV7-8 and TRBJ2-4; 10 bases are shared with TRBD1. V dropped 4 bases and J dropped 7; count of bases not matched to a gene: 7. Germline V gives CDR1 SGHVS, CDR2 FQNEAQ. The CDR3 has 15 residues. The CDR3 spells CASSSGTGVGNIQYF. CDR3 DNA sequence: TGTGCCAGCAGCTCCGGGACAGGGGTCGGGAACATTCAGTACTTC.